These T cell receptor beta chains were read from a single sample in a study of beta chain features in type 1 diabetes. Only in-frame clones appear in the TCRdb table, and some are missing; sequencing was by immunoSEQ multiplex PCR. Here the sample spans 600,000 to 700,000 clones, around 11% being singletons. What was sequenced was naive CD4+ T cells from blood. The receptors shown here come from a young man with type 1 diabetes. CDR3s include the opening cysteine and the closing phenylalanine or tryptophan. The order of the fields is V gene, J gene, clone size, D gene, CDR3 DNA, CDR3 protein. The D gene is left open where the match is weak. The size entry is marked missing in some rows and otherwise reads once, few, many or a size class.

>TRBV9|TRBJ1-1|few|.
TGTGCCAGCAGCCCGTATGGGGACGACAGGGAAGCTTTCTTT
CASSPYGDDREAFF
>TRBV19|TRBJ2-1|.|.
TGTGCCAGTAGTATTAATTTCATGGGGGCCACTGAGCAGTTCTTC
CASSINFMGATEQFF
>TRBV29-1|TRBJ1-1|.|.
TGCAGCGTTGTTCCAGGAAACACTGAAGCTTTCTTT
CSVVPGNTEAFF
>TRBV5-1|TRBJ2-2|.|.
TGCGCCAGCAGCGCCGGGACATCGAACACCGGGGAGCTGTTTTTT
CASSAGTSNTGELFF
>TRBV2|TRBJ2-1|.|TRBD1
TGTGCCAGCAGTCGGGACAGGGAGGATGAGCAGTTCTTC
CASSRDREDEQFF
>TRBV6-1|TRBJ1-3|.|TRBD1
TGTGCCAGCAGTGAAGAGGGACAGCGAGGAAACACCATATATTTT
CASSEEGQRGNTIYF
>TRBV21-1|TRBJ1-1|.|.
TGTGCCAGCAGCAAAACGGTCAGCGGGCCGTTGAACACTGAAGCTTTCTTT
CASSKTVSGPLNTEAFF
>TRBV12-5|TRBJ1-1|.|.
TGTGCTAGTGGTTTGGTACAGGGAGAGAACACTGAAGCTTTCTTT
CASGLVQGENTEAFF
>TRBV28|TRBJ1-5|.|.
TGTGCCAGCAGTCAGGGACTTCAGCCCCAGCATTTT
CASSQGLQPQHF
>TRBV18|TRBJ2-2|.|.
TGTGCCAGCTCACCACCGAATGGGGGCACCGGGGAGCTGTTTTTT
CASSPPNGGTGELFF
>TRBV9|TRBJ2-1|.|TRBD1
TGTGCCAGCAGCGCTTACAGGGGCCACAATGAGCAGTTCTTC
CASSAYRGHNEQFF
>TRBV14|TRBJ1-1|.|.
TGTGCCAGCAGCCAAGGGAGGGGGGGACAAGCAGCTTTCTTT
CASSQGRGGQAAFF
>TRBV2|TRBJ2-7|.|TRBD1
TGTGCCAGCAGTGAGCTCGGACAGGGTGAGGGCGAGCAGTACTTC
CASSELGQGEGEQYF
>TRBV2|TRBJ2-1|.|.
TGTGCCAGCAGCCCCGGAGGGTCACGGTTCTTC
CASSPGGSRFF
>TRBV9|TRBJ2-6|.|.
TGTGCCAGCAGCACAAGCTCTGGGGCCAACGTCCTGACTTTC
CASSTSSGANVLTF
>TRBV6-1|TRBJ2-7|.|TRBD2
TGTGCCAGCAGTATGACTAGCGGGGGGACCTACGAGCAGTACTTC
CASSMTSGGTYEQYF
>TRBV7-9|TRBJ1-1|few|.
TGTGCCAGCAGCTTAGGGATGGGGACTGAAGCTTTCTTT
CASSLGMGTEAFF
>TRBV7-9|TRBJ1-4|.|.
TGTGCCAGCACCTCCACCGGGGGGGATGAAAAACTGTTTTTT
CASTSTGGDEKLFF
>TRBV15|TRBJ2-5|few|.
TGTGCCACCAGCAGGGACCTTTGGGAGACCCAGTACTTC
CATSRDLWETQYF
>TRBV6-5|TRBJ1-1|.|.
TGTGCCAGCAGTTACGGGACGTCTGGGACTGAAGCTTTCTTT
CASSYGTSGTEAFF
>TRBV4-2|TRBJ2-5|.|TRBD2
TGTGCCAGCAGCCAAGATGGGACTAGCGGGGTCGGGGAGACCCAGTACTTC
CASSQDGTSGVGETQYF
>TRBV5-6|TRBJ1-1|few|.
TGTGCCAGCAGCTTCGCCAGTGAAGCTTTCTTT
CASSFASEAFF
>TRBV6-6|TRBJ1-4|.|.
TGTGCCAGCAGCCACCATGGGCCAACTAATGAAAAACTGTTTTTT
CASSHHGPTNEKLFF
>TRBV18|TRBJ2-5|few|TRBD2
TGTGCCAGCTCACCGACTAGCGCCGAGACCCAGTACTTC
CASSPTSAETQYF
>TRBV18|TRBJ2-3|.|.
TGTGCCAGCTCACCAGCGGGACAGAGCACAGATACGCAGTATTTT
CASSPAGQSTDTQYF
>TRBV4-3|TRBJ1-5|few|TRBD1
TGCGCCAGCAGCTATACAGGGGGCAATCAGCCCCAGCATTTT
CASSYTGGNQPQHF
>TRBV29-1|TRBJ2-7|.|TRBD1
TGCAGCGTTCTCCCAGGGGGAATCGACGAGCAGTACTTC
CSVLPGGIDEQYF
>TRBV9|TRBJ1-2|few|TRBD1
TGTGCCAGCAGCGACCGACCGGGACAGTTATATGGCTACACCTTC
CASSDRPGQLYGYTF
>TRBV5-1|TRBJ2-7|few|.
TGCGCCAGCAGCTTGGTACGGGACTCGGACCACGAGCAGTACTTC
CASSLVRDSDHEQYF
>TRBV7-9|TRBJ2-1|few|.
TGTGCCGGAGGGGGCAATGAGCAGTTCTTC
CAGGGNEQFF
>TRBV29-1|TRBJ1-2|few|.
TGCAGCGCCGGTCCGGACAAATCTAACTATGGCTACACCTTC
CSAGPDKSNYGYTF
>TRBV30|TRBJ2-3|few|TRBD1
TGTGCCTGGAGTGAGGACAGGGCGATTACAGATACGCAGTATTTT
CAWSEDRAITDTQYF
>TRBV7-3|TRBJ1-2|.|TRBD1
TGTGCCAGCAGCTCCGCCCAGGGACAGGGAGGAGGCTACACCTTC
CASSSAQGQGGGYTF
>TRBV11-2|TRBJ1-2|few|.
TGTGCCAGCAGCTTAGACAGGGACTATGGCTACACCTTC
CASSLDRDYGYTF
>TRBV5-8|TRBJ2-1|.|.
TGTGCCAGTCAAACCTACAATGAGCAGTTCTTC
CASQTYNEQFF
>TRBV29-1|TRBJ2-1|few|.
TGCAGCTCCTCCCATGGTGCCAGCGGCTCCTACAATGAGCAGTTCTTC
CSSSHGASGSYNEQFF
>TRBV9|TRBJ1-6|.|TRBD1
TGTGCCAGCAGCCCGGGGACAGCCAATAATTCACCCCTCCACTTT
CASSPGTANNSPLHF
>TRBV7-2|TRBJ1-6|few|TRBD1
TGTGCCAGCAGCCTATGGACAGGCTCCTATAATTCACCCCTCCACTTT
CASSLWTGSYNSPLHF
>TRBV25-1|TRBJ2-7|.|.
TGTGCCAGCAGTGAATCGGGCAGCCTCACCGAGCAGTACTTC
CASSESGSLTEQYF
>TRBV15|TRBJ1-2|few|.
TGTGCCACCAGCAGAGAGAGCACAGGTCATGGCTACACCTTC
CATSRESTGHGYTF